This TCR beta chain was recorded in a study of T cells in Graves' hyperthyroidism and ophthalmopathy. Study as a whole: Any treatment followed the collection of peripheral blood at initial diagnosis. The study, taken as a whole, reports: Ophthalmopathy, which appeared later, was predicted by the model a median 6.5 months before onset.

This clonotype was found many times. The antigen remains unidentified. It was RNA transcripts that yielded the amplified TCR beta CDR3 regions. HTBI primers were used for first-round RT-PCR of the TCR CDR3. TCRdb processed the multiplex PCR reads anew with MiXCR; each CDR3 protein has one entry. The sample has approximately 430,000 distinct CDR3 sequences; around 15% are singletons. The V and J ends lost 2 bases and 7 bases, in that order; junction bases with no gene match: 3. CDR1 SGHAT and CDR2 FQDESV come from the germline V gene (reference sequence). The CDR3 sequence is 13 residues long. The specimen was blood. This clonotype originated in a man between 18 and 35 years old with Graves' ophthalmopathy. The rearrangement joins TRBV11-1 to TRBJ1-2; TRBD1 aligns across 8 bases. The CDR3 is CASSLQGALGYTF. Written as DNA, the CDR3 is TGTGCCAGCAGCTTACAGGGGGCGCTTGGCTACACCTTC.